What follows is one TCR beta chain and its context. These data originate in a study of blood T cell repertoires in COVID-19. Whole-study context: PBMCs, B-cell-depleted T cells, or T cells provided the cDNA or gDNA that made up the material.

In the source study's methods: By means of reference gene primer amplification, nucleated cell counts were estimated. TCRdb's copy holds only in-frame clones and misses some; the assay was immunoSEQ multiplex PCR. V and J calls and clone size come straight from that table; D and trimming were deduced from the DNA. In the table there are more than 300,000 clones, 92% of which are singletons. Symptom resolution, clearance, or two negative PCRs marked the recovered donors of Cohort 3. There are 19 residues in the CDR3. V was trimmed by 5 bases and J by 4 bases, leaving 29 bases between them. Germline V gives CDR1 SGHVS, CDR2 FNYEAQ.

The sample was PBMCs or T cells enriched from blood (not recorded which). This TCR derives from a woman aged 25 to 39 who had recovered from COVID-19. The chain is built from TRBV7-6 and TRBJ2-5; a possible D gene is TRBD2 (6 bases). CDR3 amino acids: CASSRTRGSVTSTRETQYF. For the CDR3, the DNA is TGTGCCAGCAGCCGCACTCGGGGTAGCGTAACTAGCACGCGAGAGACCCAGTACTTC.